A single sample gave rise to the 9 T cell receptor beta chains below, sequenced in a study of cytotoxic CD8 clonotypes in ibrutinib-treated CLL. Here immunoSEQ multiplex PCR was the method, and the copy in TCRdb shows in-frame clones only, minus some. The table shows about 140,000 clones, with 70% to 80% occurring only once. The sample consisted of PBMCs, taken after 12 months of ibrutinib treatment. These receptors were obtained from a human donor with chronic lymphocytic leukemia.

By sample fraction, this clone is hyperexpanded. This chain uses TRBV28 with TRBJ2-1; D might be TRBD2 (5 bases). V lost 6 bases, J lost 1 base, and 16 bases lay in between. The CDR3 consists of 16 residues. Looked up from germline, CDR1 is MDHEN and CDR2 is SYDVKM. The CDR3 is CASSRSWGESYNEQFF. The DNA of the CDR3 is TGTGCCAGCAGCCGCTCGTGGGGAGAATCCTACAATGAGCAGTTCTTC.

The gene calls are TRBV30 and TRBJ2-7; D is possibly TRBD2 (7 bases). The V end was cut by 4 bases, the J end by 0 bases, with 13 bases between. Per the germline V gene, CDR1 is GTSNPN and CDR2 is SVGIG (reference sequence). This CDR3 has 14 amino acids. CDR3 DNA sequence: TGTGCCTGGACCAAGGGGGGGAGCTCCTACGAGCAGTACTTC. Its translation: CAWTKGGSSYEQYF.

V gene TRBV5-6 combines with J gene TRBJ2-5; D may be TRBD1 (5 bases). Germline CDR1 SGHDT, CDR2 YYEEEE. V lost 4 bases and J lost 6, with 25 bases in between. The CDR3 has 17 residues. Written as DNA, the CDR3 is TGTGCCAGCAGCCTCAAACAGGCACGGGCTCCCGTTCAGACCCAGTACTTC. This codes for CASSLKQARAPVQTQYF.

The chain has TRBV7-9 and TRBJ2-7; D not resolved. This CDR3 is built from 14 residues. The V gene's germline CDR1 is SEHNR and CDR2 FQNEAQ (reference sequence). Trimming pared 5 bases from V and 1 base from J, leaving 12 bases between. CDR3: CASSRRTDSYEQYF. CDR3 nucleotide sequence: TGTGCCAGCAGCCGCCGGACGGATTCCTACGAGCAGTACTTC. Complete variable domain (other parts from reference TRBV7-9 and TRBJ2-7): DTGVSQNPRHKITKRGQNVTFRCDPISEHNRLYWYRQTLGQGPEFLTYFQNEAQLEKSRLLSDRFSAERPKGSFSTLEIQRTEQGDSAMYLCASSRRTDSYEQYFGPGTRLTVT.

This clone came up a few times. The V call is TRBV22-1, the J call TRBJ1-6; the D segment call TRBD1 is taken from the table without a DNA check. TRBV22-1 is given as a pseudogene. The CDR3 contains 14 residues. CDR3 sequence (DNA): TGTCCTGAGAGACTCACAGGGACGCATTCACCCCTCCACTTT. Its translation: CPERLTGTHSPLHF.

This clone was counted between two and nine times. The chain recombines TRBV7-9 with TRBJ1-1; 11 bases map to TRBD1. The CDR3 has 16 residues. Germline-derived CDR1 and CDR2 are SEHNR and FQNEAQ (reference sequence). V gave up 10 bases and J gave up 3 bases; unmatched junction bases: 13. DNA of the CDR3: TGTGCCACCAAAAGCTACTGGGACAGGGGGGACACTGAAGCTTTCTTT. It codes for CATKSYWDRGDTEAFF. Complete variable domain (other parts from reference TRBV7-9 and TRBJ1-1): DTGVSQNPRHKITKRGQNVTFRCDPISEHNRLYWYRQTLGQGPEFLTYFQNEAQLEKSRLLSDRFSAERPKGSFSTLEIQRTEQGDSAMYLCATKSYWDRGDTEAFFGQGTRLTVV.

V and J are TRBV19 and TRBJ1-1; D is uncertain. Trimming stripped 7 bases from V and 4 bases from J, with 13 bases between. The CDR3 runs 13 residues. Germline V gives CDR1 LNHDA, CDR2 SQIVND (reference sequence). The CDR3 DNA is TGTGCCAGTACTCTTGGACGAGGCACTGAAGCTTTCTTT. This gives the protein CASTLGRGTEAFF.

Concerning this clone: The junction differs from germline at one of its ends, possibly a read error. The genes are TRBV9 and TRBJ2-7; 8 positions agree with TRBD1. The CDR3 loop spans 12 amino acids. Looked up from germline, CDR1 is SGDLS and CDR2 is YYNGEE. CDR3 sequence reads: CASSARPGQVNF. In nucleotides, the CDR3 is TGTGCCAGCAGCGCACGTCCGGGACAGGTCAACTTC.

This chain connects TRBV6-1 to TRBJ2-7; D possibly corresponds to TRBD1 (6 bases). The CDR3 covers 17 residues. V dropped 4 bases and J dropped 7 bases, with 26 bases sitting between them. CDR1 is MNHNS, CDR2 SASEGT, per germline. This CDR3 is CASSGTRDTLGIWEQYF. In nucleotides, the CDR3 is TGTGCCAGCAGTGGAACCCGGGACACCTTAGGGATTTGGGAGCAGTACTTC.